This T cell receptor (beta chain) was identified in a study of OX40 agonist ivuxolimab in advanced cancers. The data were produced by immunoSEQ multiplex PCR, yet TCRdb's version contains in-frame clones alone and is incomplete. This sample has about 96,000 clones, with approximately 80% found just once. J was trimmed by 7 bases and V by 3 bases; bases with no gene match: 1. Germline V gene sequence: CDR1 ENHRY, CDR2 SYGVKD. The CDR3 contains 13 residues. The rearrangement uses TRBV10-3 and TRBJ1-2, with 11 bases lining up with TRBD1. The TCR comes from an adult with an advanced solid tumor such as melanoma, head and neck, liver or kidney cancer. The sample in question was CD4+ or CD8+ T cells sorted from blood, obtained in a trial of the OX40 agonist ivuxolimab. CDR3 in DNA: TGTGCCATCAGTGACGGGACAGGGGGTGGCTACACCTTC. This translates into CAISDGTGGGYTF.